This T cell receptor (beta chain) was obtained from a study of T-cell reconstitution after alpha-beta-depleted transplantation in children (dated by TCRdb to about 2016). The study in broad terms: The study quantitatively tracked T-cell immune reconstitution after TCRalphabeta/CD19-depleted allogeneic hematopoietic cell transplantation in children using TCR repertoire profiling.

A word on this clonotype: Its antigen is not yet known. No base quality information exists; no much larger clone differs at one position.

Library prep was done by PCR. The sequencer was an Illumina HiSeq 2500. TCR libraries were prepared with molecular barcoding, using unique molecular identifiers to normalize TCRbeta repertoire quantification. In-frame beta chains were kept once TCRdb had trimmed the public reads at Q25 with fastp and called clones with MiXCR. Rows are combined by CDR3 protein, so each entry shows the most common genes and DNA. The sample data list 450,000 to 600,000 distinct CDR3 sequences, and approximately 32% of these were observed just once. The top ten clones comprise approximately 2.3% of the sample. Source: PBMCs from the stem cell graft donor, taken from the stem cell graft. The origin of this receptor is a human donor who donated a stem cell graft to a child with aplastic anemia.

The base sequence is TGTGCCAGTAGTCCCTGGATGGGGGCCTCCTATAATTCACCCCTCCACTTT. This encodes CASSPWMGASYNSPLHF. The rearrangement joined TRBV19 to TRBJ1-6, and TRBD1 may be the D gene, going by 6 matching bases. V lost 5 bases and J lost 0 bases; the stretch between them is 14 bases long. The germline V gene (reference sequence) provides CDR1 LNHDA and CDR2 SQIVND. The CDR3 has 17 amino acids, counting the end cysteine and phenylalanine. Kept here is only the CDR3 DNA, which spans 51 bases and is read in frame from base 1.